This T cell receptor (beta chain) was found in a study of blood T cells in healthy people across ages. Points from the study as a whole: Versus aged donors, long-lived donors had higher diversity and more naive CD4+ cells.

Germline CDR1 reads SEHNR; CDR2 reads FQNEAQ (reference sequence). The length of the CDR3 is 14 residues. On this clonotype itself: Its antigen is not known.

A second about 7 to 12 cycle PCR used barcoded and J-beta primers. TCRdb re-called the 5' RACE reads through MiXCR, storing one row per CDR3 protein. The table lists 1.8 million or so distinct CDR3 sequences, approximately 40% of them singletons, with 20% to 25% in the top ten. Sequenced input: blood. The chain recombines TRBV7-9 with TRBJ2-3; a weak D match, TRBD1 (6 bases). This sequence was found in a human donor in good health. The CDR3 DNA reads TGTGCAGCGATCCAGGGGCTGGGCACAGATACGCAGTATTTT. It yields the protein CAAIQGLGTDTQYF.